These 29 T cell receptor beta chains came from one sample sequenced in a study of shared clonotypes between healthy human individuals. Method: immunoSEQ multiplex PCR; TCRdb's copy keeps in-frame clones and lacks some. The table records just over 2,000,000 clones, roughly 94% of them present only once. Sequencing was performed on naive CD4+ T cells sorted from blood. The subset denotes: CD45RA+ positively selected. These receptors were taken from a man between 18 and 29 years old in good health.

V usage is TRBV7-2 and J usage is TRBJ2-7, with 8 bases lining up with TRBD2. Germline V gives CDR1 SGHTA, CDR2 FQGNSA. The junction had 2 bases not matched to a gene; V was cut back by 5 bases and J by 2 bases. The length of the CDR3 is 13 residues. The CDR3 coding sequence is TGTGCCAGCAGCAAGGGACTAGCCTACGAGCAGTACTTC. Translating it yields CASSKGLAYEQYF.

Comments on this clone: Other DNA sequences in this specimen translate into the identical CDR3. This chain links TRBV19 with TRBJ1-2; the D is unclear. Germline V CDR1 and CDR2: LNHDA, SQIVND (reference sequence). This CDR3 comprises 13 residues. The V and J ends lost 3 bases and 2 bases respectively, with 7 bases between them. The CDR3 DNA sequence: TGTGCCAGTAGTATTAACGGGAACTATGGCTACACCTTC. It is translated as CASSINGNYGYTF.

This clone appeared a single time. This sample also contains other DNA sequences that code for the same CDR3. This chain connects TRBV28 to TRBJ2-7; 9 bases align to TRBD1. Germline assignment: CDR1 MDHEN and CDR2 SYDVKM. The CDR3 has 15 residues. The V and J ends lost 4 bases and 3 bases, in that order; junction bases with no gene match: 7. Written as DNA, the CDR3 is TGTGCCAGCAGTTCGACCGGGACAGGGCGCTACGAGCAGTACTTC. Amino acids: CASSSTGTGRYEQYF. Filled out from reference TRBV28 and TRBJ2-7, the complete variable domain reads DVKVTQSSRYLVKRTGEKVFLECVQDMDHENMFWYRQDPGLGLRLIYFSYDVKMKEKGDIPEGYSVSREKKERFSLILESASTNQTSMYLCASSSTGTGRYEQYFGPGTRLTVT.

The chain uses TRBV5-4 and TRBJ2-6, with D perhaps TRBD1 or TRBD2 (5 bases each). Between the trimmed V and J ends, which lost 7 bases and 0 bases, there was a span of 11 bases. The CDR3 is 15 residues long. Germline CDR1 and CDR2: SGHNT and YYREEE (reference sequence). CDR3 residues: CASQLGGSGANVLTF. CDR3 bases: TGTGCCAGCCAGCTTGGGGGCTCTGGGGCCAACGTCCTGACTTTC.

The DNA of the CDR3 is TGTGCCATCGGGGACAAACTAGCGGAGCAGTTCTTC. It specifies CAIGDKLAEQFF. The chain combines TRBV10-3 with TRBJ2-1; a weak D match, TRBD2 (7 bases). From germline, CDR1 is ENHRY and CDR2 SYGVKD. V shed 8 bases and J shed 10 bases, with 15 bases lying between them. CDR3 length: 12 amino acids.

This rearrangement joins TRBV5-1 to TRBJ2-1, with D maybe TRBD2 (6 bases). Per germline, CDR1 SGHRS and CDR2 YFSETQ. The CDR3 consists of 15 residues. Deletions cut 2 bases from V and 5 bases from J, with 14 bases between. In DNA form, the CDR3 reads TGCGCCAGCAGCTTAGACGGGACTCACCACAATGAGCAGTTCTTC. This sequence encodes CASSLDGTHHNEQFF. Together with reference TRBV5-1 and TRBJ2-1, the CDR3 gives the full variable domain: KAGVTQTPRYLIKTRGQQVTLSCSPISGHRSVSWYQQTPGQGLQFLFEYFSETQRNKGNFPGRFSGRQFSNSRSEMNVSTLELGDSALYLCASSLDGTHHNEQFFGPGTRLTVL.

This rearrangement joins TRBV6-1 to TRBJ1-5; 7 bases are a match to TRBD1. Germline CDR1 and CDR2: MNHNS and SASEGT. V shed 0 bases, J shed 2 bases, and the junction held 7 bases outside the gene matches. This CDR3 spans 17 amino acids. The CDR3 nucleotides are TGTGCCAGCAGTGAAGCTCGGGCAGGGGGTCGCAATCAGCCCCAGCATTTT. It is translated as CASSEARAGGRNQPQHF.

The chain recombines TRBV6-1 with TRBJ2-2; 7 bases match TRBD1. CDR1 and CDR2 from the germline V gene are MNHNS and SASEGT. V lost 0 bases, J lost 6 bases, and 4 bases stayed unmatched. The CDR3 has 15 amino acids. In nucleotides, the CDR3 is TGTGCCAGCAGTGAAGCGACAGGGCTGGCCGGGGAGCTGTTTTTT. Translation: CASSEATGLAGELFF.

J is TRBJ1-5 and V is TRBV6-1, with 9 bases identical to TRBD1. Germline-derived CDR1 and CDR2 are MNHNS and SASEGT. This CDR3 region has 14 residues. V dropped 6 bases and J dropped 4; count of bases not matched to a gene: 4. The CDR3 loop is CASRRGTGNQPQHF. Here the CDR3 DNA reads TGTGCCAGCAGGCGTGGGACAGGGAATCAGCCCCAGCATTTT.

The V call is TRBV28, the J call TRBJ1-2, with no clear D. This CDR3 comprises 14 residues. Trimming took off 2 bases at V and 4 bases at J, with 11 bases between the two ends. CDR1 is MDHEN, CDR2 SYDVKM, per germline. The CDR3 DNA reads as TGTGCCAGCAGTTTAGGTCCAGATCTCTATGGCTACACCTTC. It translates to CASSLGPDLYGYTF.

V gene TRBV5-1 combines with J gene TRBJ2-1, with 15 nucleotides matching TRBD2. Unmatched junction bases numbered 7, after V lost 4 bases and J lost 8 bases. The CDR3 consists of 16 residues. Germline V gene data show CDR1 as SGHRS and CDR2 as YFSETQ. The CDR3 bases are TGCGCCAGCAGCCTGGGACTAGCGGGAGGTTGGGATGAGCAGTTCTTC. Amino acids: CASSLGLAGGWDEQFF.

J is TRBJ2-7 and V is TRBV6-5, with a possible D match to TRBD2 (5 bases). Trimming left V 6 bases short and J 7 bases short, with 16 bases between. Germline V gene data show CDR1 as MNHEY and CDR2 as SVGAGI. This CDR3 region has 13 residues. CDR3 residues: CASSPAVPGEQYF. The DNA of the CDR3 is TGTGCCAGCAGCCCAGCGGTGCCAGGAGAGCAGTACTTC.

V is TRBV7-2 and J is TRBJ2-7; the D is unclear. The V gene lost 0 bases and the J gene lost 6 bases, with 9 bases spanning the gap. The germline gives CDR1 SGHTA, CDR2 FQGNSA. The CDR3 runs to 13 residues. DNA of the CDR3: TGTGCCAGCAGCTTAGCGATGGGAAGCGAGCAGTACTTC. Its translation is CASSLAMGSEQYF.

This chain uses TRBV27 with TRBJ2-5, with D possibly matching TRBD2 (7 bases). V was cut by 6 bases and J by 5 bases, with 16 bases left in between. Germline CDR1 MNHEY, CDR2 SMNVEV (reference sequence). CDR3 length: 14 amino acids. Here the CDR3 DNA reads TGTGCCAGCAGCCGCACTAGCGACAGGGAGACCCAGTACTTC. Its translation: CASSRTSDRETQYF.

In its sample, this clone was seen once. The rearrangement joins TRBV6-5 to TRBJ2-7; the D is unclear. Germline lookup yields CDR1 MNHEY and CDR2 SVGAGI. V was cut by 8 bases and J by 2 bases, with 10 bases left in between. CDR3 size: 12 residues. The CDR3 region is CASGNTPYEQYF. Here the CDR3 DNA reads TGTGCCAGCGGTAATACACCCTACGAGCAGTACTTC.

CDR3 loop: CASSDTGERNEQFF. The CDR3 bases are TGCGCCAGCAGTGATACGGGAGAACGGAATGAGCAGTTCTTC. V and J are TRBV10-2 and TRBJ2-1, with D tentatively TRBD2 (6 bases). This CDR3 is built from 14 residues. V was pared by 3 bases and J by 7 bases, with 13 bases between. The germline V gene has CDR1 WSHSY and CDR2 SAAADI.

The genes are TRBV19 and TRBJ1-2, with D unresolved. Trimming took off 6 bases at V and 4 bases at J, with 12 bases between the two ends. CDR1 and CDR2 from the germline V gene are LNHDA and SQIVND (reference sequence). The CDR3 consists of 13 residues. As DNA, the CDR3 is TGTGCCAGTAGCGCCGGGTGGGTCTATGGCTACACCTTC. Its translation: CASSAGWVYGYTF. The entire variable domain, with the rest obtained from reference TRBV19 and TRBJ1-2, is as follows: DGGITQSPKYLFRKEGQNVTLSCEQNLNHDAMYWYRQDPGQGLRLIYYSQIVNDFQKGDIAEGYSVSREKKESFPLTVTSAQKNPTAFYLCASSAGWVYGYTFGSGTRLTVV.

The J gene is TRBJ1-6, the V gene TRBV4-1; D unresolved. The CDR3 is made up of 17 amino acids. The V end lost 3 bases, the J end lost 1 base, and 13 bases lay between the germline ends. In germline, CDR1 is MGHRA, CDR2 YSYEKL. Written as DNA, the CDR3 is TGCGCCAGCAGCCAGGAGAGTCCAAATTCCTATAATTCACCCCTCCACTTT. Amino acid sequence: CASSQESPNSYNSPLHF.

V is TRBV5-6 and J is TRBJ2-7; D not resolved. CDR3 length: 15 amino acids. Germline CDR1 SGHDT, CDR2 YYEEEE. Between the trimmed V and J ends, which lost 0 bases and 5 bases, there was a span of 15 bases. The CDR3 loop reads CASSLVRVLDDEQYF. The CDR3 DNA sequence: TGTGCCAGCAGCTTGGTCCGGGTACTTGATGACGAGCAGTACTTC.

Concerning this clone: Other DNA sequences in the sample encode the same CDR3. The chain joins TRBV6-6 to TRBJ2-2, with TRBD1 matching 10 bases. Germline CDR1 MNHNY, CDR2 SVGAGI (reference sequence). The CDR3 sequence is 14 residues long. The V and J ends lost 6 bases and 5 bases, in that order; junction bases with no gene match: 3. The CDR3 reads CASRGTGVTGELFF. For the CDR3, the DNA is TGTGCCAGCAGGGGGACAGGGGTAACCGGGGAGCTGTTTTTT.

This sequence joins TRBV2 and TRBJ2-1; D unresolved. Germline lookup yields CDR1 SNHLY and CDR2 FYNNEI. Trimming took 7 bases from V and 0 from J, leaving 16 bases between them. The CDR3 spans 16 residues. The CDR3 sequence: CASTANDWDSYNEQFF. The CDR3 DNA sequence: TGTGCCAGCACCGCTAACGACTGGGACTCCTACAATGAGCAGTTCTTC.

This clone was counted once. The CDR3 DNA reads as TGCGCCAGCAGCCAAGATCTGGCAGGGCGGACCCAGTACTTC. Protein: CASSQDLAGRTQYF. V gene TRBV4-1 combines with J gene TRBJ2-5, with D maybe TRBD1 (5 bases). V was pared by 0 bases and J by 7 bases, with 12 bases between. Looked up from germline, CDR1 is MGHRA and CDR2 is YSYEKL. CDR3 length: 14 residues.

This clone was counted once. This chain uses TRBV9 with TRBJ2-5; D not certain. The germline CDR1 and CDR2 sequences are SGDLS and YYNGEE. This CDR3 is built from 11 residues. V lost 9 bases and J 5 bases, leaving 11 bases between the germline ends. CDR3 coding DNA: TGTGCCATCAGTGAGAGGGAGACCCAGTACTTC. It is translated as CAISERETQYF.

J is TRBJ2-1 and V is TRBV7-2; weak D call: TRBD1 (8 bases). This CDR3 has 14 residues. V lost 1 base and J lost 6, with 10 bases in between. Germline CDR1 SGHTA, CDR2 FQGNSA. CDR3 sequence (DNA): TGTGCCAGCAGCTTAGACAGGGGGGGCAATGAGCAGTTCTTC. This codes for CASSLDRGGNEQFF. The variable domain in full, completed from reference TRBV7-2 and TRBJ2-1, reads GAGVSQSPSNKVTEKGKDVELRCDPISGHTALYWYRQSLGQGLEFLIYFQGNSAPDKSGLPSDRFSAERTGGSVSTLTIQRTQQEDSAVYLCASSLDRGGNEQFFGPGTRLTVL.

The chain has TRBV11-2 and TRBJ1-1, with D uncertain. The CDR3 covers 14 residues. V shed 0 bases and J shed 3 bases, with 8 bases lying between them. CDR1 SGHAT and CDR2 FQNNGV come from the germline V gene. The CDR3 here is CASSLDILYTEAFF. CDR3 sequence (DNA): TGTGCCAGCAGCTTAGATATTCTCTACACTGAAGCTTTCTTT. Full variable domain (remainder filled in from reference TRBV11-2 and TRBJ1-1): EAGVAQSPRYKIIEKRQSVAFWCNPISGHATLYWYQQILGQGPKLLIQFQNNGVVDDSQLPKDRFSAERLKGVDSTLKIQPAKLEDSAVYLCASSLDILYTEAFFGQGTRLTVV.

The chain carries TRBV4-3 and TRBJ2-5; D is undetermined. Germline V lookup: CDR1 LGHNA, CDR2 YSLEER. This CDR3 region has 16 residues. The V gene lost 1 base and the J gene lost 2 bases, with 14 bases spanning the gap. In DNA form, the CDR3 reads TGCGCCAGCAGCCAAGGAACAACATGGACGCAAGAGACCCAGTACTTC. It specifies CASSQGTTWTQETQYF.

The gene calls are TRBV7-2 and TRBJ2-2; 7 nucleotides align to TRBD2. The V and J ends lost 1 base and 0 bases, in that order; junction bases with no gene match: 2. CDR1 is SGHTA and CDR2 is FQGNSA in the germline V gene. The CDR3 is 16 residues long. The CDR3 bases are TGTGCCAGCAGCTTAGAACGGGGGGCGAACACCGGGGAGCTGTTTTTT. It translates to CASSLERGANTGELFF. Full variable domain (missing parts from reference TRBV7-2 and TRBJ2-2): GAGVSQSPSNKVTEKGKDVELRCDPISGHTALYWYRQSLGQGLEFLIYFQGNSAPDKSGLPSDRFSAERTGGSVSTLTIQRTQQEDSAVYLCASSLERGANTGELFFGEGSRLTVL.

J is TRBJ2-3 and V is TRBV18; TRBD1 matches 7 bases. This CDR3 comprises 15 residues. J gave up 5 bases and V 3 bases, and 8 bases lay outside the gene matches. In germline, CDR1 is KGHSH, CDR2 LQKENI. In DNA, the CDR3 is TGTGCCAGCTCACCGCGAAAGGGGGCTTTAGATACGCAGTATTTT. Translation gives CASSPRKGALDTQYF.

The chain couples TRBV10-3 to TRBJ2-7; tentatively, D is TRBD1 (6 bases). Germline V lookup: CDR1 ENHRY, CDR2 SYGVKD. The CDR3 length is 13 residues. V lost 6 bases to trimming and J lost 0 bases, with 9 bases between them. The CDR3 nucleotides are TGTGCCATCAGCAACAGGGACTCCTACGAGCAGTACTTC. Protein product: CAISNRDSYEQYF.